This record covers a single TCR beta chain. The specificity of this receptor is unknown. No base quality values were provided; no much bigger clone lies one nucleotide off. Receptor libraries were prepared by the immunoSEQ multiplex PCR assay. Imported from immuneACCESS, the table was reduced by TCRdb to in-frame sequences with V and J called. These copies leave out some clones; in studies compared against another copy, an unresolved V gene accounts for under half, and the cause of the remainder is not known. The sample records roughly 60,000 clones, about 92% of which are singletons. The ten largest make up more than 2% of the sample. The data were taken from a study of T cell changes during pregnancy in multiple sclerosis (dated by TCRdb to the late 2010s). About the investigation overall: The study examined how the T cell repertoire changed over the course of pregnancy in women with multiple sclerosis.

Source: peripheral blood, taken in the second trimester of pregnancy. The source is a female donor in good health, enrolled as a control in a pregnancy study.

The CDR3 region has the sequence CASTQNWDRYTDTQYF. The DNA sequence follows: TGTGCCAGCACCCAAAACTGGGACAGATACACAGATACGCAGTATTTT. This receptor chain uses TRBV11-1 and TRBJ2-3, with 7 bases in between that match TRBD1. Reading from cysteine to phenylalanine, the CDR3 counts 16 amino acids. Only CDR3 DNA remains: 48 bases, in frame from the first base. The germline V gene encodes CDR1 SGHAT and CDR2 FQDESV (reference sequence). The germline V and J ends show losses of 7 bases and 2 bases respectively, and no gene match explains 12 bases of the junction.